This T cell receptor (beta chain) was identified in a study of spatial heterogeneity in lung cancer. Turning to the study itself: Follow-up PBMC specimens underwent sequencing when available; their median timing was around 24 months after resection. Mean representation of each unique TCR and UMI combination in the raw reads exceeded 9.5 occurrences.

This sample's time point: blood at routine non-recurrence follow-up after resection. Whole RNA came from tumor, nontumor lung or frozen PBMC and was sequenced without being sorted. The table lists this clonotype with many counts. The target antigen is unknown. The study, taken as a whole, reports: Ubiquitous expanded tumor TCRs were seen in blood more at resection than at follow-up.

Unique molecular identifiers, one per molecule, were present on every TCR cDNA molecule. TCRdb processed the 5' RACE reads anew with MiXCR; each CDR3 protein has one entry. This table holds approximately 56,000 distinct CDR3 sequences, roughly 7.4% found once. Trimming took 6 bases from V and 2 from J, leaving 4 bases between them. This CDR3 is built from 11 residues. This sequence joins TRBV12-3 or TRBV12-4 and TRBJ2-5; D not certain. Sequencing was performed on PBMCs, taken at follow-up. The clonotype comes from a female donor with early-stage non-small cell lung cancer. The CDR3 is CASSRQETQYF. CDR3 DNA: TGTGCCAGCAGCCGACAAGAGACCCAGTACTTC.